The entry below gives a single TCR beta chain sequence along with its context. Its antigen is unidentified. The CDR3 consists of 17 residues. Germline V lookup: CDR1 SGHRS, CDR2 YFSETQ. After removal of 4 bases from V and 3 bases from J, the junction contained 10 bases not matched to a gene. These data belong to a study of OX40 agonist ivuxolimab in advanced cancers. Study-wide results and caveats: Both blood CD4+ and CD8+ T cells showed clonal growth by week 6 at 0.1 to 3.0 mg/kg. Several nonresponders also turned out to have low normalized T-cell clonal expansion.

Data came from immunoSEQ multiplex PCR; TCRdb stores just in-frame clones and leaves some out. The sample includes around 65,000 clones, around 90% seen only once; the top ten take approximately 0.35%. This sequence was found in an adult with an advanced solid tumor such as melanoma, head and neck, liver or kidney cancer. V and J are TRBV5-1 and TRBJ2-1; 10 bases are a match to TRBD1. The material sequenced was CD4+ or CD8+ T cells sorted from blood, taken in a trial of the OX40 agonist ivuxolimab. CDR3 in DNA: TGCGCCAGCAGCCAGAGGACAGGGGGTCTTCTCTACAATGAGCAGTTCTTC. Translation gives CASSQRTGGLLYNEQFF. Combining the CDR3 with reference TRBV5-1 and TRBJ2-1 gives the whole variable domain KAGVTQTPRYLIKTRGQQVTLSCSPISGHRSVSWYQQTPGQGLQFLFEYFSETQRNKGNFPGRFSGRQFSNSRSEMNVSTLELGDSALYLCASSQRTGGLLYNEQFFGPGTRLTVL.